This TCR beta chain stems from a study of OX40 agonist ivuxolimab in advanced cancers. Study-wide context: Those treated in dose escalation had hepatocellular carcinoma, melanoma, renal cell cancer or head and neck cancer.

Germline V gene sequence: CDR1 GTSNPN, CDR2 SVGIG (reference sequence). This CDR3 has 11 amino acids. Trimming took 4 bases from V and 2 from J, leaving 5 bases between them. TCRdb keeps only in-frame clones here, not all; method: immunoSEQ multiplex PCR. The data hold about 73,000 clones, with around 88% observed a single time. The chain joins TRBV30 to TRBJ2-5, with unresolved D. Sequenced material: CD4+ or CD8+ T cells sorted from blood, taken in a trial of the OX40 agonist ivuxolimab. The TCR was taken from an adult with an advanced solid tumor such as melanoma, head and neck, liver or kidney cancer. CDR3 nucleotides: TGTGCCTGGAACGGTCAAGAGACCCAGTACTTC. Translated: CAWNGQETQYF.